This record covers a single T cell receptor (beta chain). Its antigen is currently not known. The data were obtained in a study of CXCR3-negative and CXCR3-positive naive CD8 T cells (dated 2019 in TCRdb). Notes on the research overall: In total, 130 million to 150 million TRB reads were obtained, or roughly 1.5 +/- 0.3 million reads per library. Diversity and physicochemical repertoire analyses were performed on about eleven donors pooled from two independent experiments. The TRBV-TRBJ cluster analysis covered naive subsets from a handful of donors and memory cells from 3 donors.

The cysteine opens and the phenylalanine closes a CDR3 of 14 amino acids. There is no recorded DNA. Each CD8+ T cell subset was flow-sorted in triplicate, with under 350,000 cells per subset placed directly into RLT lysis buffer. To keep memory contaminants out, a stringent definition of naive CD8+ T cells was applied: CD45RO-CCR7+CD27+CD95-. Peripheral blood mononuclear cells were isolated from buffy coats using standard density gradient centrifugation. Naive CXCR3-negative and CXCR3-positive CD8+ T cells were flow-sorted on a FACSAria III. An RNeasy Mini Kit was used to extract total RNA from the sorted cells. Instrument on record: NextSeq 550. The Human TCR Profiling Kit (MiLaboratory) was used to make UMI-labeled 5' RACE TRB cDNA libraries. cDNA synthesis used the entire amount of extracted RNA, and PCR amplification then used the entire amount of cDNA produced. Libraries were prepared in parallel with an identical number of PCR cycles. As for how the authors treated the data: With a minimum of two reads required per UMI, MIGEC and MiXCR pulled out about 50,000 +/- 10,000 unique UMI-labeled TRB cDNA molecules from each library. An average of approximately 40,000 +/- 10,000 functional in-frame TRB CDR3 nucleotide clonotypes without stop codons was found per library. Diversity metrics, including normalized Shannon-Wiener and Chao1, were computed in VDJtools after downsampling to 5000 UMI-labeled TRB molecules per sample. Clonotype-size-weighted physicochemical properties of the central five CDR3 residues (interaction energy, strength, volume and Kidera factor 4) were computed in VDJtools. One entry per CDR3 protein sequence results from the TCRdb reprocessing of the reads, with DNA left out. TCRdb, not the authors, supplied the V and J calls. The sample's records list 110,000 or so distinct CDR3 sequences. Together, the top ten hold about 0.35% of the sample.

What the work shows at the level of the full study, not this receptor alone: Naive CXCR3-negative and CXCR3-positive cells from the same donor showed similar TRBV-TRBJ usage, whereas memory cells showed distinct patterns. TRB CDR3s from CXCR3-positive naive cells showed higher hydrophobicity (lower Kidera factor 4), lower energy, and higher strength and volume indices than CXCR3-negative naive cells. Surface CD5, linked to self-reactivity in mice, was comparable between naive subsets; TCR interaction strength was therefore also inferred from TRB CDR3 physicochemical properties. Both naive subsets had comparably high repertoire diversity, while memory CD8+ T cells had much lower repertoire diversity. Freshly isolated PBMCs were used for most assays because CXCR3 expression went down partially after cryopreservation.

The origin of this receptor is a human donor in good health. Some clones in this sample may be carry-over from other donors' samples. The chain is made from TRBV12-3 or TRBV12-4 and TRBJ2-7. Source material: naive CXCR3+ CD8+ T cells from blood. The cell subset or site tag for this specimen amounts to: CD45RO-CCR7+CD27+CD95- naive CD8+ T cells expressing CXCR3 (TNR3+). This receptor carries the CDR3 CASTLGVMGYEQYF.